Below are 17 T cell receptor beta chains sequenced from a single sample in a study of CD8 T cells in ankylosing spondylitis. Study-level points and caveats: What appeared characteristic of ankylosing spondylitis blood was a TCR beta motif of eight highly homologous variants.

No cognate antigen is known for these TCRs. MiXCR, applied by TCRdb to the 5' RACE reads, yields one record per CDR3 protein. There are roughly 700,000 distinct CDR3 sequences in the sample; 15% to 20% occur only once, and around 20% lies in the top ten. The sample was blood, either unsorted or a sorted T cell fraction (not recorded which). The receptors stem from a male donor with ankylosing spondylitis.

The rearrangement uses TRBV12-5 and TRBJ2-3, with 13 bases lining up with TRBD2. The CDR3 extends over 16 amino acids. Germline CDR1 is LGHNT and CDR2 is FRNRAP. V shed 4 bases, J shed 1 base, and the junction held 2 bases outside the gene matches. The CDR3 DNA sequence: TGTGCTAGTGGTTCGGGGACTAGCGGGGGCACAGATACGCAGTATTTT. This encodes CASGSGTSGGTDTQYF.

The table lists this clonotype with a few counts. This chain joins TRBV9 and TRBJ1-2; D call uncertain. CDR3 length: 13 amino acids. Per the germline V gene, CDR1 is SGDLS and CDR2 is YYNGEE. V was cut by 3 bases and J by 5 bases, with 11 bases left in between. This CDR3 reads CASSDGVRYGYTF. Here the CDR3 DNA reads TGTGCCAGCAGCGACGGGGTTAGATATGGCTACACCTTC.

The rearrangement uses TRBV5-1 and TRBJ2-2, with D possibly being TRBD1 or TRBD2 (5 bases each). CDR3 size: 14 residues. V lost 3 bases and J lost 6, with 12 bases in between. From germline, CDR1 is SGHRS and CDR2 YFSETQ. The CDR3 sequence: CASSSGSGPGELFF. CDR3 nucleotide sequence: TGCGCCAGCAGCTCCGGATCGGGGCCCGGGGAGCTGTTTTTT.

The V call is TRBV30, the J call TRBJ2-1; D perhaps matches TRBD1 (6 bases). The germline V gene encodes CDR1 GTSNPN and CDR2 SVGIG (reference sequence). V was pared by 1 base and J by 6 bases, with 13 bases between. CDR3 size: 14 residues. The CDR3 protein is CAWSALADSNEQFF. The CDR3 DNA follows: TGTGCCTGGAGTGCCCTCGCGGACAGCAATGAGCAGTTCTTC. Looking up the rest from reference TRBV30 and TRBJ2-1 gives the full variable domain: SQTIHQWPATLVQPVGSPLSLECTVEGTSNPNLYWYRQAAGRGLQLLFYSVGIGQISSEVPQNLSASRPQDRQFILSSKKLLLSDSGFYLCAWSALADSNEQFFGPGTRLTVL.

This clonotype was seen a few times. This sequence joins TRBV6-4 and TRBJ1-1; 7 bases agree with TRBD1. The CDR3 contains 15 residues. Germline V gives CDR1 MRHNA, CDR2 SNTAGT. J was trimmed by 6 bases and V by 0 bases; bases with no gene match: 7. The CDR3 sequence is CASSDSGGGGAEAFF. DNA for the CDR3: TGTGCCAGCAGTGACTCCGGGGGAGGGGGCGCTGAAGCTTTCTTT.

This clonotype was counted between two and nine times. The chain is built from TRBV29-1 and TRBJ2-3; D unresolved. The CDR3 extends over 13 amino acids. Trimming cost V 6 bases and J 0 bases, with 10 bases left between them. CDR1 is SQVTM, CDR2 ANQGSEA, per germline. CDR3 amino acids: CSVVETSTDTQYF. The CDR3 DNA reads as TGCAGCGTAGTGGAAACTAGCACAGATACGCAGTATTTT.

This clonotype was counted between two and nine times. The chain couples TRBV29-1 to TRBJ2-7; 7 bases agree with TRBD1. CDR1 SQVTM and CDR2 ANQGSEA come from the germline V gene. The CDR3 covers 15 residues. The J segment lost 4 bases and the V segment lost 0 bases, leaving 9 bases of the junction unmatched. CDR3 protein: CSVEDRQGEAYEQYF. CDR3 nucleotides: TGCAGCGTTGAAGACCGACAGGGAGAGGCGTACGAGCAGTACTTC.

The chain links TRBV29-1 to TRBJ2-5; 8 nucleotides match TRBD1. The germline V gene encodes CDR1 SQVTM and CDR2 ANQGSEA. The CDR3 contains 12 residues. V lost 6 bases and J lost 3; bases outside the gene matches: 3. For the CDR3, the DNA is TGCAGCGTCCGACAGGGGAAAGAGACCCAGTACTTC. It codes for CSVRQGKETQYF. Full variable domain (missing parts from reference TRBV29-1 and TRBJ2-5): SAVISQKPSRDICQRGTSLTIQCQVDSQVTMMFWYRQQPGQSLTLIATANQGSEATYESGFVIDKFPISRPNLTFSTLTVSNMSPEDSSIYLCSVRQGKETQYFGPGTRLLVL.

At least ten counts were recorded for this clonotype. The rearrangement joins TRBV25-1 to TRBJ1-1, with TRBD1 identical over 8 bases. In germline, CDR1 is MGHDK, CDR2 SYGVNS. The trim removed 6 bases at V and 1 base at J, leaving 1 base unmatched. This CDR3 contains 13 residues. The CDR3 is CASRGQGNTEAFF. The CDR3 DNA reads TGTGCCAGCAGAGGACAGGGGAACACTGAAGCTTTCTTT.

The chain recombines TRBV29-1 with TRBJ1-1; maybe TRBD1 (5 bases). Trimming removed 4 bases from V and 7 bases from J, with 16 bases in between. Germline V gene lookup returns CDR1 SQVTM and CDR2 ANQGSEA. There are 13 residues in the CDR3. For the CDR3, the DNA is TGCAGCGTTGTTCCAGTACGGGGGGGTGAAGCTTTCTTT. As protein: CSVVPVRGGEAFF.

The CDR3 sequence: CASSQGASGGVNNEQFF. For the CDR3, the DNA is TGCGCCAGCAGCCAGGGGGCTAGCGGGGGGGTGAACAATGAGCAGTTCTTC. The genes are TRBV4-1 and TRBJ2-1, with 12 nucleotides matching TRBD2. The trim removed 3 bases at V and 5 bases at J, leaving 8 bases unmatched. CDR1 and CDR2 from the germline V gene are MGHRA and YSYEKL. The CDR3 contains 17 residues.

The rearrangement joins TRBV12-3 or TRBV12-4 to TRBJ1-1, with no clear D. With 6 bases removed from V and 5 bases from J, the gap between germline ends came to 13 bases. This CDR3 has 13 amino acids. The CDR3, as DNA: TGTGCCAGCAGAGATCGGGATTGGACTGAAGCTTTCTTT. This translates into CASRDRDWTEAFF.

This clonotype occurred a few times. The gene calls are TRBV25-1 and TRBJ1-1; D is ambiguous. Germline V gene data show CDR1 as MGHDK and CDR2 as SYGVNS. V gave up 2 bases and J gave up 5 bases, with 15 bases separating them. The CDR3 extends over 15 amino acids. CDR3 sequence: CASSETPLEETEAFF. The CDR3 DNA follows: TGTGCCAGCAGTGAAACGCCCCTTGAGGAGACTGAAGCTTTCTTT. The whole variable domain, filled in from reference TRBV25-1 and TRBJ1-1, reads EADIYQTPRYLVIGTGKKITLECSQTMGHDKMYWYQQDPGMELHLIHYSYGVNSTEKGDLSSESTVSRIRTEHFPLTLESARPSHTSQYLCASSETPLEETEAFFGQGTRLTVV.

This clonotype has just a few counts. The chain links TRBV12-3 or TRBV12-4 to TRBJ2-3, with unresolved D. There are 12 residues in the CDR3. The V gene lost 6 bases and the J gene lost 3 bases, with 7 bases spanning the gap. The CDR3 here is CASSMGTDTQYF. Written as DNA, the CDR3 is TGTGCCAGCAGCATGGGGACAGATACGCAGTATTTT.

The chain couples TRBV7-9 to TRBJ2-3, with 9 positions matching TRBD1. The CDR3 covers 17 residues. V gave up 5 bases and J gave up 2 bases; unmatched junction bases: 11. CDR1 SEHNR and CDR2 FQNEAQ come from the germline V gene (reference sequence). CDR3 sequence: CASSLSGTGYLTDTQYF. The CDR3, as DNA: TGTGCCAGCAGCCTCTCCGGGACAGGGTACCTCACAGATACGCAGTATTTT.

V usage is TRBV15 and J usage is TRBJ2-6, with D perhaps assigned TRBD1 or TRBD2 (5 bases each). The V and J ends lost 6 bases and 1 base respectively, with 7 bases between them. The CDR3 is 14 residues long. The germline V gene encodes CDR1 LNHNV and CDR2 YYDKDF (reference sequence). The CDR3 protein is CATRRGSGANVLTF. CDR3 DNA: TGTGCCACCAGGAGGGGATCTGGGGCCAACGTCCTGACTTTC.

This clonotype was counted between two and nine times. The chain combines TRBV29-1 with TRBJ2-7; D unresolved. CDR1 and CDR2 from the germline V gene are SQVTM and ANQGSEA. The V and J ends lost 4 bases and 2 bases respectively, with 9 bases between them. CDR3 size: 12 residues. The CDR3 bases are TGCAGCGTTGTAGCTGGTACCTACGAGCAGTACTTC. This codes for CSVVAGTYEQYF.